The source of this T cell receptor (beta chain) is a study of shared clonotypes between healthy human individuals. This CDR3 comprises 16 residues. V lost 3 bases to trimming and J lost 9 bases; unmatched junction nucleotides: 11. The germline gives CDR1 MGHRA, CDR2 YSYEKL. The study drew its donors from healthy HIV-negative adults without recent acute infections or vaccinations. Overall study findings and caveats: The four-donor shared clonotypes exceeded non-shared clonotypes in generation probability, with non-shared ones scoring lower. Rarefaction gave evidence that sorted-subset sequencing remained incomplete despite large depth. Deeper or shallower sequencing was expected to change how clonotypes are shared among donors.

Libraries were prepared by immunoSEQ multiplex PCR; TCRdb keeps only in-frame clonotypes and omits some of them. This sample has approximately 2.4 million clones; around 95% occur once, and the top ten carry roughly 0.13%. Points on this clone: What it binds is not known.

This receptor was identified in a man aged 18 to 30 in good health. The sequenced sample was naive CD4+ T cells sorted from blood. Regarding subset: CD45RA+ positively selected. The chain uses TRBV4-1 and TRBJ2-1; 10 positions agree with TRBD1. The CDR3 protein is CASSQDGTGVVGEQFF. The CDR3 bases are TGCGCCAGCAGCCAGGACGGGACAGGGGTAGTAGGTGAGCAGTTCTTC.